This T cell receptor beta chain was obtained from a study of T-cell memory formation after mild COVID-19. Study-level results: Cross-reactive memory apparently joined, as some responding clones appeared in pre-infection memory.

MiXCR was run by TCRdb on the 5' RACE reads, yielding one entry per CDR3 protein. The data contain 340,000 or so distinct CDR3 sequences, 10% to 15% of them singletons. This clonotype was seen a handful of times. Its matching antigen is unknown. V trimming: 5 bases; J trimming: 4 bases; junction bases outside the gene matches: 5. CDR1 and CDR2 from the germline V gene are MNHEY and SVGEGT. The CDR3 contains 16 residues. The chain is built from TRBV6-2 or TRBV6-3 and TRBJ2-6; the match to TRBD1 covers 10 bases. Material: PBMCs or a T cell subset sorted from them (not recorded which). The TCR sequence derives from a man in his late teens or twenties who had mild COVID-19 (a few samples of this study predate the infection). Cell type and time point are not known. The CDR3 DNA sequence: TGTGCCAGCAGTCCCGGGACAGGGGTAGGGGCCAACGTCCTGACTTTC. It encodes CASSPGTGVGANVLTF.